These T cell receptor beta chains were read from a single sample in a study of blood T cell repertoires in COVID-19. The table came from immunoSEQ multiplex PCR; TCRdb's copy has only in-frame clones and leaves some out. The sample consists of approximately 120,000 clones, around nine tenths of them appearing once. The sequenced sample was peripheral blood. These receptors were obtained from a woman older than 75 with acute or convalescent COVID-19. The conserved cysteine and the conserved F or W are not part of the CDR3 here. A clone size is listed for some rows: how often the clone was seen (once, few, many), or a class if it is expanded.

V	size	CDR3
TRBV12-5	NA	ASGIGTGKQY
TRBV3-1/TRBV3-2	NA	ASSFGTGGDQPQH
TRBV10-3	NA	ATQDRERNTEAF
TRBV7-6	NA	ASSLGTRFQETQY
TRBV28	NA	ASRGGSLVYEQY
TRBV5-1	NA	ASSVAGGSYNEQF
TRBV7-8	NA	ASSHGRSSYEQY
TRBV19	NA	ASRTTGQGSNQPQH
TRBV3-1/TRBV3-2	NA	ASSVQGRSNYGYT
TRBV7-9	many	ASSKGLMSSGNTIY
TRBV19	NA	ASRLDSADNEQF
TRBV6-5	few	ASSYLAGGPLYEQF
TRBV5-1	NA	ASSSFPGTSGYEQY
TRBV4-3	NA	ASSQDDAGKNIQY
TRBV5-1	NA	ASSFGENNQPQH
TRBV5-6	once	ASSQPGQGAAYNEQF
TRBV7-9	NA	ASLTDRGTILGYT
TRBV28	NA	ASSSPTAPRRGNEQF